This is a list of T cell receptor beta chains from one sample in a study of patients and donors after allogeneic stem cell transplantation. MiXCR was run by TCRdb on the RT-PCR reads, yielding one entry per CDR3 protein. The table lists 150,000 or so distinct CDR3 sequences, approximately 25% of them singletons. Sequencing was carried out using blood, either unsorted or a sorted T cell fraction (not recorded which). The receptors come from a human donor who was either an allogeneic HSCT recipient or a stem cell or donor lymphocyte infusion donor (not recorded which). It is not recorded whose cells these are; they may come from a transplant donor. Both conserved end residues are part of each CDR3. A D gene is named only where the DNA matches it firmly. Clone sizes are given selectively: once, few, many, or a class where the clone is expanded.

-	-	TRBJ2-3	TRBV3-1	CASSRQVADTQYF	TGTGCCAGCAGCCGACAGGTTGCAGATACGCAGTATTTT
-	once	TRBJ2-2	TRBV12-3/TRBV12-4	CASRITGELFF	TGTGCCAGCAGGATCACCGGGGAGCTGTTTTTT
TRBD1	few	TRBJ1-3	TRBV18	CASSPQQGADGNTIYF	TGTGCCAGCTCACCACAACAGGGGGCAGATGGAAACACCATATATTTT
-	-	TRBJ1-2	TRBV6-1	CASSEQPDMGYGYTF	TGTGCCAGCAGTGAACAACCGGACATGGGCTATGGCTACACCTTC
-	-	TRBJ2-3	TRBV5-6	CASSFETSGMWDTQYF	TGTGCCAGCAGCTTCGAGACCTCCGGTATGTGGGATACGCAGTATTTT
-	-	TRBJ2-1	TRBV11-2	CASSLEFDNNEQFF	TGTGCCAGCAGCTTAGAATTTGACAACAATGAGCAGTTCTTC
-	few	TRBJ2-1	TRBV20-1	CRAGPREQFF	TGCAGAGCAGGGCCCAGAGAGCAGTTCTTC
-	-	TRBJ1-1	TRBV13	CASSSPPPGQREAFF	TGTGCCAGCAGCTCCCCACCACCGGGACAACGTGAGGCTTTCTTT
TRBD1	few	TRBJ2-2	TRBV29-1	CSVEEDRGPQTGELFF	TGCAGCGTTGAGGAGGACAGGGGCCCCCAGACCGGGGAGCTGTTTTTT
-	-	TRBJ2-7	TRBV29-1	CSVEVTAVSYEQYF	TGCAGCGTTGAAGTTACAGCGGTCTCCTACGAGCAGTACTTC
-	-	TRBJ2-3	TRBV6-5	CASGVYTQYF	TGTGCCAGCGGGGTTTATACGCAGTATTTT
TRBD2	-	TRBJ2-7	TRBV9	CASSASGRVGEQYF	TGTGCCAGCAGCGCTAGCGGGAGGGTAGGCGAGCAGTACTTC
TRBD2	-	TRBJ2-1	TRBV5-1	CASSLLAGRYNEQFF	TGCGCCAGCAGCTTGCTAGCGGGGCGGTACAATGAGCAGTTCTTC
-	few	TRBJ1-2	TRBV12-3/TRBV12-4	CASSPGPTGGYTF	TGTGCCAGCAGTCCTGGGCCGACGGGTGGCTACACCTTC
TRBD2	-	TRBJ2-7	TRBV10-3	CAISGPGTTQSPYEQYF	TGTGCCATCAGTGGACCCGGGACTACCCAATCACCCTACGAGCAGTACTTC
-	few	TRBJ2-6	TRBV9	CASSVFSGIYSGANVLTF	TGTGCCAGCAGCGTATTTTCAGGAATTTACTCTGGGGCCAACGTCCTGACTTTC
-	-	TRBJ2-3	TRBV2	CASSEVLVRTQYF	TGTGCCAGCAGTGAGGTGTTAGTAAGGACGCAGTATTTT
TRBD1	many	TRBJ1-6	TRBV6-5	CASSPDRVGSPLHF	TGTGCCAGCAGCCCTGACAGGGTGGGTTCACCCCTCCACTTT
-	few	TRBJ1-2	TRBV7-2	CASSFWDGYTF	TGTGCCAGCAGCTTTTGGGATGGCTACACCTTC
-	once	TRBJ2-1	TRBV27	CASSYITPGGSLNEQFF	TGTGCCAGCAGTTACATTACCCCAGGGGGGTCTTTGAATGAGCAGTTCTTC
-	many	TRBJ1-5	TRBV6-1	CASSESLRTAYSNQPQHF	TGTGCCAGCAGCGAATCCCTCAGGACAGCGTATAGCAATCAGCCCCAGCATTTT
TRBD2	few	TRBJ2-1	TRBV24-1	CATSDPSGRSYNEQFF	TGTGCCACCAGTGACCCTAGCGGGAGATCCTACAATGAGCAGTTCTTC
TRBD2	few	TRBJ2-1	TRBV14	CASSHLLATGNEQFF	TGTGCCAGCAGCCACCTACTAGCGACTGGAAATGAGCAGTTCTTC
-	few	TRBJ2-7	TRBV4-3	CASSQERGKDEQYF	TGCGCCAGCAGCCAAGAAAGGGGGAAGGACGAGCAGTACTTC
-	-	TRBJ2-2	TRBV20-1	CSAYPGRNAGELFF	TGCAGTGCTTACCCGGGACGTAACGCCGGGGAGCTGTTTTTT
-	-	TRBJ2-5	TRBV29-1	CSVLRGLQETQYF	TGCAGCGTTCTTCGGGGCCTCCAAGAGACCCAGTACTTC
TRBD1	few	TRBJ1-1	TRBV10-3	CASTKGANGNTEAFF	TGTGCCAGCACAAAGGGGGCGAACGGGAACACTGAAGCTTTCTTT
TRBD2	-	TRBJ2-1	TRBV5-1	CASSLSGSEENEQFF	TGCGCCAGCAGCTTGAGCGGGAGCGAGGAGAATGAGCAGTTCTTC
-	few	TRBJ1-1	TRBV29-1	CSARTEEAFF	TGCAGCGCCCGGACAGAAGAGGCTTTCTTT
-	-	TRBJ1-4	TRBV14	CASSQVEPREKLFF	TGTGCCAGCAGCCAAGTCGAACCGAGAGAAAAACTGTTTTTT
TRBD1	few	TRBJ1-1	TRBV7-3	CASSRGQAGTEAFF	TGTGCCAGCAGCCGGGGACAGGCTGGCACTGAAGCTTTCTTT
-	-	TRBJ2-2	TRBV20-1	CSARDDPGELFF	TGCAGTGCTAGAGATGACCCCGGGGAGCTGTTTTTT
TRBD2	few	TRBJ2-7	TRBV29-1	CSVISGGSYEQYF	TGCAGCGTTATTAGCGGGGGCTCCTACGAGCAGTACTTC
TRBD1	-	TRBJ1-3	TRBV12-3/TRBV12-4	CASTHRGLGNTIYF	TGTGCCAGCACTCACAGGGGGCTTGGAAACACCATATATTTT
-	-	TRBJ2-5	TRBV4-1	CASSHIRGGSETQYF	TGCGCCAGCAGCCACATAAGGGGGGGGTCGGAGACCCAGTACTTC
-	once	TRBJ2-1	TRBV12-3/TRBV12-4	CASSLVLDGSEQFF	TGTGCCAGCAGTTTGGTATTGGACGGGAGCGAGCAGTTCTTC
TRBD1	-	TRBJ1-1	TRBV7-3	CASSPGQNMNTEAFF	TGTGCCAGCAGCCCGGGACAGAACATGAACACTGAAGCTTTCTTT
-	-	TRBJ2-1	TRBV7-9	CASSLLSASYNEQFF	TGTGCCAGCAGCTTACTTAGCGCTTCCTACAATGAGCAGTTCTTC
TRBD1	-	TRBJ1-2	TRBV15	CATSRDLGARDSTPYGYTF	TGTGCCACCAGCAGAGATTTGGGGGCTAGGGACAGCACCCCCTATGGCTACACCTTC
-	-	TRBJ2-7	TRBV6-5	CASSYGEVWEQYF	TGTGCCAGCAGTTATGGGGAGGTATGGGAGCAGTACTTC
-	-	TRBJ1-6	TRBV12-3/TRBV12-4	CASSLNYNSPLHF	TGTGCCAGCAGTTTAAACTATAATTCACCCCTCCACTTT
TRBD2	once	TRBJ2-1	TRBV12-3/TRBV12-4	CASSTLAGGTDEQFF	TGTGCCAGCAGTACCCTAGCGGGGGGGACGGATGAGCAGTTCTTC
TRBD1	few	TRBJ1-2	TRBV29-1	CSVEDRNYGYTF	TGCAGCGTCGAGGACAGGAACTATGGCTACACCTTC
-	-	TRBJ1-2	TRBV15	CATSRDDGSPYGYTF	TGTGCCACCAGCAGAGATGACGGCAGCCCCTATGGCTACACCTTC
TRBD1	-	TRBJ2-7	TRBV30	CAWKQGGYEQYF	TGTGCCTGGAAACAGGGGGGATACGAGCAGTACTTC
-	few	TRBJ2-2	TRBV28	CASSLSQNGELFF	TGTGCCAGCAGTTTATCACAAAACGGGGAGCTGTTTTTT
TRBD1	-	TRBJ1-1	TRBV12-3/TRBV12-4	CASSNSWTGGHTEAFF	TGTGCCAGCAGTAACAGCTGGACAGGGGGACACACTGAAGCTTTCTTT
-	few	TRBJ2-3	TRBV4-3	CASSQDVLARRDTQYF	TGCGCCAGCAGCCAAGATGTTCTAGCGCGGCGAGATACGCAGTATTTT
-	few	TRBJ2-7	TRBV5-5	CASSSAVDYEQYF	TGTGCCAGCAGCTCCGCTGTGGACTACGAGCAGTACTTC
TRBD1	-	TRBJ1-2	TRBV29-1	CSARDATGGYYGYTF	TGCAGCGCCCGGGACGCGACAGGGGGCTACTATGGCTACACCTTC
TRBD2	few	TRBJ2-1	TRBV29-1	CSVDGTSGGSSYNEQFF	TGCAGCGTTGATGGGACTAGCGGGGGGAGCTCCTACAATGAGCAGTTCTTC
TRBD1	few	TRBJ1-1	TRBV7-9	CASSLAGQGFTEAFF	TGTGCCAGCAGCTTAGCAGGACAGGGCTTTACTGAAGCTTTCTTT
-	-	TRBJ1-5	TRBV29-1	CSVGRRKNQPQHF	TGCAGCGTTGGACGGCGGAAGAATCAGCCCCAGCATTTT
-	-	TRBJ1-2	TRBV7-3	CASSTSGWDGYTF	TGTGCCAGCAGCACCTCAGGGTGGGATGGCTACACCTTC
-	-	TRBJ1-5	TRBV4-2	CASSQDWQRDQPQHF	TGTGCCAGCAGCCAAGATTGGCAGAGAGATCAGCCCCAGCATTTT
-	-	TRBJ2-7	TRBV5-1	CASSPGNPTRSYEQYF	TGCGCCAGCAGCCCAGGGAACCCTACCCGCTCCTACGAGCAGTACTTC
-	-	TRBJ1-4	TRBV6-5	CASSDPREGEKLFF	TGTGCCAGCAGTGACCCCAGGGAAGGCGAAAAACTGTTTTTT
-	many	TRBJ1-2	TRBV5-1	CASSWPGDGYTF	TGCGCCAGCAGCTGGCCAGGAGATGGCTACACCTTC